The clone carrying this TCR beta chain appeared a single time. The entry originates in a study of blood T cell repertoires in COVID-19. At the level of the study: Samples representing acute and convalescent COVID-19 were sourced from the United States, Italy and Spain. T cells, B-cell-depleted T cells, or PBMCs supplied cDNA or gDNA.

There are 14 residues in the CDR3. Trimming removed 2 bases at V and 4 bases at J, with 8 bases between. From germline, CDR1 is MNHEY and CDR2 SVGAGI. As handled by the study authors: Nucleated cell counts were estimated from reference gene primer amplification. Assay: immunoSEQ multiplex PCR; the TCRdb copy retains only in-frame clones and omits some. Clone size and V and J calls were adopted from that table, with D and trimming inferred from the DNA. The data show 280,000 or so clones, about four fifths seen once. This receptor was identified in a woman in her fifties or sixties who had recovered from COVID-19. This chain joins TRBV6-5 and TRBJ1-4; perhaps TRBD1 as D (5 bases). The source material was peripheral blood. The CDR3 DNA is TGTGCCAGCAGTTACGGGGCCCATAATGAAAAACTGTTTTTT. Amino acid sequence: CASSYGAHNEKLFF.